Listed here are 6 T cell receptor beta chains from one sample, sequenced in a study of regulatory T cells in long-lasting Graves disease. Arm-PCR with iRepertoire HTBI primers amplified the CDR3 regions for these TCR beta libraries. TCRdb used MiXCR to reprocess the multiplex PCR reads, holding one entry per CDR3 protein. The repertoire has roughly 520,000 distinct CDR3 sequences, more than 10% of them found once; the top ten carry roughly 8.9%. This sample's time point: newly diagnosed GD, antithyroid drugs for less than 3 months. The authors made the TCR library using RNA they extracted from PBMCs. These same records also appear under a second study, on T cells in Graves' hyperthyroidism and ophthalmopathy.

This material consisted of peripheral blood mononuclear cells (PBMCs), taken at new diagnosis, from a patient treated with antithyroid drugs. These receptor sequences come from a woman in her 30s with Graves disease.

CDR3 sequence (DNA): TGTGCCAGCAGCCAAGCGGACAGAAAATACGAGCAGTACTTC. As protein: CASSQADRKYEQYF. The rearrangement uses TRBV3-1 and TRBJ2-7; tentative D call: TRBD1 (6 bases). Between the trimmed V and J ends, which lost 1 base and 4 bases, there was a span of 11 bases. The CDR3 covers 14 residues. CDR1 is LGHDT, CDR2 YNNKEL, per germline (reference sequence).

This clonotype was seen at least ten times. This chain joins TRBV5-1 and TRBJ2-3; 7 bases agree with TRBD2. CDR3 length equals 16 residues. CDR1 and CDR2 (germline): SGHRS, YFSETQ. After removal of 3 bases from V and 4 bases from J, the junction contained 11 bases not matched to a gene. The CDR3 loop reads CASSWALAGAADTQYF. The CDR3 DNA reads as TGCGCCAGCAGCTGGGCCCTGGCGGGAGCAGCAGATACGCAGTATTTT.

The rearrangement uses TRBV7-2 and TRBJ1-2, with 8 bases aligning to TRBD1. With 6 bases clipped from V and 8 bases from J, the junction kept 14 bases outside the gene matches. The germline gives CDR1 SGHTA, CDR2 FQGNSA. There are 15 residues in the CDR3. In DNA, the CDR3 is TGTGCCAGCAGTTCAACTTCGAGGACAGGGCCCGGCTACACCTTC. This encodes CASSSTSRTGPGYTF.

This clonotype was recorded at least ten times. Here the CDR3 DNA reads TGTGCCAGCAGAAAGGGGGGGACGACTAATGAAAAACTGTTTTTT. As protein: CASRKGGTTNEKLFF. The V call is TRBV28, the J call TRBJ1-4; D possibly corresponds to TRBD1 (6 bases). CDR1 and CDR2 (germline): MDHEN, SYDVKM. This CDR3 spans 15 amino acids. The ends were cut back, 6 bases at V and 2 bases at J, with 13 bases in the middle.

The sample holds many counts of this clonotype. The J gene is TRBJ2-5, the V gene TRBV9, with 15 bases fitting TRBD2. V dropped 3 bases and J dropped 7; count of bases not matched to a gene: 1. The CDR3 sequence is 14 residues long. Germline V gives CDR1 SGDLS, CDR2 YYNGEE. As DNA, the CDR3 is TGTGCCAGCAGCGAGGGACTAGCGGGAGGGACCCAGTACTTC. It codes for CASSEGLAGGTQYF.

This clonotype showed up many times. The chain links TRBV24-1 to TRBJ2-1, with TRBD2 matching over 8 bases. Germline V gene data show CDR1 as KGHDR and CDR2 as SFDVKD. J was trimmed by 2 bases and V by 3 bases; bases with no gene match: 11. The CDR3 loop spans 18 amino acids. CDR3 in DNA: TGTGCCACCAGTGATAATGCTCCCCGGGGGGGGACCTACAATGAGCAGTTCTTC. This gives the protein CATSDNAPRGGTYNEQFF.